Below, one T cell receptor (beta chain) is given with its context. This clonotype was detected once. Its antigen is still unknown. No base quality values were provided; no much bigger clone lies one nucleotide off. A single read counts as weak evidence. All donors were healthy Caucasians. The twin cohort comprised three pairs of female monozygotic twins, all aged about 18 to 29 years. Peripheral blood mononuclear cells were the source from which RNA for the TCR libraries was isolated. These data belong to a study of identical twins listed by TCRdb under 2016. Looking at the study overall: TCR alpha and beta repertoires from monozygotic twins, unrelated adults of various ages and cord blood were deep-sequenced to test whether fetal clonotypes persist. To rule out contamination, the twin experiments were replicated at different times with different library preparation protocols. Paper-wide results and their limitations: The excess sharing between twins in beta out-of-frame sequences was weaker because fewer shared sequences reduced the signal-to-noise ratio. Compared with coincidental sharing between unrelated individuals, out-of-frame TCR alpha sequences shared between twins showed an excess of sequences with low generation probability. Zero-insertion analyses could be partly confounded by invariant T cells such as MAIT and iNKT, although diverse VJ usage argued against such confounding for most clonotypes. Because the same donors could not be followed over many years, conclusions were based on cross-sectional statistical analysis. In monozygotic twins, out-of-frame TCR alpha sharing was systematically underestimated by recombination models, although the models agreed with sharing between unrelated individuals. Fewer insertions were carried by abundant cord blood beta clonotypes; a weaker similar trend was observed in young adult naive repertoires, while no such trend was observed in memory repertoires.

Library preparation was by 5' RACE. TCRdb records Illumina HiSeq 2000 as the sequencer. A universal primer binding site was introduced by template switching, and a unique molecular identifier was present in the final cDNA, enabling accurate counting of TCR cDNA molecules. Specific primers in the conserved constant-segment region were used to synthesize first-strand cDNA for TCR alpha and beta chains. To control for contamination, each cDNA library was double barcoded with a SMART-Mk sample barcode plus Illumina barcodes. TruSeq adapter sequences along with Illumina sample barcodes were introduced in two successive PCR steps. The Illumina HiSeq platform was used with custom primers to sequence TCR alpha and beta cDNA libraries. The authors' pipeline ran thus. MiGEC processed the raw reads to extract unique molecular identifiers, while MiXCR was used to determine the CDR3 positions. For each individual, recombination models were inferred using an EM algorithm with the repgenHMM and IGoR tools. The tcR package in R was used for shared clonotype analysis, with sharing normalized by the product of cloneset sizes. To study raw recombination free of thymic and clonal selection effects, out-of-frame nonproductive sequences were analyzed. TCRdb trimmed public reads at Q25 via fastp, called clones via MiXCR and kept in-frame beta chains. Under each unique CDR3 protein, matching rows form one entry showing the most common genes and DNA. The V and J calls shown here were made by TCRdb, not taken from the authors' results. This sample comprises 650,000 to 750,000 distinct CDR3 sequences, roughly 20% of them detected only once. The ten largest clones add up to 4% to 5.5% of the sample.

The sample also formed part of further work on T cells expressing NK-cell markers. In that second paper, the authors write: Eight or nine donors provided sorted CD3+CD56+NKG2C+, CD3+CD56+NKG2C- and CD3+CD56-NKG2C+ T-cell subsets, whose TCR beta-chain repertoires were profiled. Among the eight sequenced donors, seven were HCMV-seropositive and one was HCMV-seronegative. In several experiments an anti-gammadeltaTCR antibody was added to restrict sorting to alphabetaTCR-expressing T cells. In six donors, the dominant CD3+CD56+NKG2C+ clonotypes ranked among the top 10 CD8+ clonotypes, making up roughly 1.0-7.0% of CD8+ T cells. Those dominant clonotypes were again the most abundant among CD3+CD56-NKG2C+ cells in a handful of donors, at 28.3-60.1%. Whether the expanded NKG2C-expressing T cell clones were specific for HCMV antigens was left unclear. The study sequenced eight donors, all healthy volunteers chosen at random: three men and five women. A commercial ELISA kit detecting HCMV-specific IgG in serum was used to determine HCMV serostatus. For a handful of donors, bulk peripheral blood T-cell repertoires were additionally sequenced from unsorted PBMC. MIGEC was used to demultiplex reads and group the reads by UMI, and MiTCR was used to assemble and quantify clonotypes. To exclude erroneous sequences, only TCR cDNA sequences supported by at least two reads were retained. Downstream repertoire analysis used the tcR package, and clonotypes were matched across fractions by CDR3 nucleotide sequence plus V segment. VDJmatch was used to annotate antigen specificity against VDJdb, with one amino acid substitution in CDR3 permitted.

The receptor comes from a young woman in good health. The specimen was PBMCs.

The CDR3 protein sequence reads: CASGADRFGELFF. The sequenced DNA is TGTGCCAGCGGGGCGGACCGTTTCGGGGAGCTGTTTTTT. The sequence links TRBV9 to TRBJ2-2, and TRBD1 may be the D gene, going by 5 matching bases. The CDR3 sequence holds 13 residues, the cysteine and phenylalanine included. Here the CDR3 DNA is all that survives: 39 bases in frame from base 1. According to the germline V gene, CDR1 reads SGDLS and CDR2 reads YYNGEE. V gives up 7 bases and J gives up 7 bases, and the segment between their germline ends measures 14 bases.